This is a list of T cell receptor beta chains from one sample in a study of human T cells and chemical hapten exposure. TCRdb re-derived calls from the RACE reads in MiXCR, one entry per CDR3 protein. Of 100,000 or so distinct CDR3 sequences in the sample, less than 35% were seen once. The specimen was whole blood, collected in connection with sensitization to the hapten diphenylcyclopropenone (DPC). Source of these receptors: a man aged 35 to 55 with alopecia areata. Some clones in this sample may be carry-over from other donors' samples. CDR3s include the opening cysteine and the closing phenylalanine or tryptophan. The D gene is left open where the match is weak. Not all rows give a size; the values are once, few, many and, for expanded clones, a class.

d_gene	v_gene	j_gene	abundance	CDR3aa	CDR3nt
TRBD2	TRBV11-2	TRBJ2-4	.	CASSSRTSGKNIQYF	TGTGCCAGCAGCTCGAGGACTAGCGGAAAAAACATTCAGTACTTC
.	TRBV29-1	TRBJ2-3	few	CSVEGTSHRSTDTQYF	TGCAGCGTTGAAGGAACAAGCCACAGGAGCACAGATACGCAGTATTTT
.	TRBV6-5	TRBJ2-7	.	CASSKGGRIEQYF	TGTGCCAGCAGTAAGGGGGGCCGTATCGAGCAGTACTTC
.	TRBV12-5	TRBJ2-1	.	CASSGSYNEQFF	TGTGCTAGTTCGGGGTCCTACAATGAGCAGTTCTTC
.	TRBV29-1	TRBJ2-1	.	CSVPPAAVGGYNEQFF	TGCAGCGTCCCACCCGCGGCCGTAGGGGGGTACAATGAGCAGTTCTTC
TRBD2	TRBV12-3/TRBV12-4	TRBJ2-1	few	CASSLAGTNNEQFF	TGTGCCAGCAGTTTAGCGGGGACTAACAATGAGCAGTTCTTC
TRBD2	TRBV27	TRBJ2-1	.	CASRLFLAGYNEQFF	TGTGCCAGCAGGTTATTTCTAGCGGGGTACAATGAGCAGTTCTTC
.	TRBV2	TRBJ2-7	.	CASSFGLTYEQYF	TGTGCCAGCAGTTTCGGACTAACCTACGAGCAGTACTTC
TRBD2	TRBV3-1	TRBJ2-2	few	CASHLAGGGTGELFF	TGTGCCAGCCACCTAGCGGGAGGTGGAACCGGGGAGCTGTTTTTT
.	TRBV15	TRBJ2-1	few	CATSREPGLPSDRYNEQFF	TGTGCCACCAGCAGAGAGCCGGGGTTACCTAGCGATAGGTACAATGAGCAGTTCTTC
.	TRBV20-1	TRBJ1-4	.	CSARRGAVAANEKLFF	TGCAGTGCTAGACGCGGGGCCGTAGCGGCTAATGAAAAACTGTTTTTT
.	TRBV5-1	TRBJ2-1	.	CASSLAATSPNYNEQFF	TGCGCCAGCAGCTTGGCCGCCACTAGCCCGAATTACAATGAGCAGTTCTTC
.	TRBV28	TRBJ1-4	.	CASQPAGEGEKLFF	TGTGCCAGCCAACCTGCGGGGGAGGGTGAAAAACTGTTTTTT
TRBD2	TRBV9	TRBJ2-2	few	CASSAQLAGETGELFF	TGTGCCAGCAGCGCCCAACTAGCGGGAGAAACCGGGGAGCTGTTTTTT
.	TRBV18	TRBJ2-3	.	CASSPWSGGSEVDTQYF	TGTGCCAGCTCACCGTGGTCCGGTGGGAGCGAGGTAGATACGCAGTATTTT
.	TRBV14	TRBJ1-1	.	CASSPYSSWDGAFF	TGTGCCAGCAGCCCGTACTCATCCTGGGACGGAGCTTTCTTT
TRBD1	TRBV20-1	TRBJ2-5	few	CSASDRGLSQETQYF	TGCAGTGCTAGCGACAGGGGGCTATCACAAGAGACCCAGTACTTC
TRBD1	TRBV20-1	TRBJ1-4	.	CSASDRGLTNEKLFF	TGCAGTGCTAGTGACAGGGGGCTAACTAATGAAAAACTGTTTTTT
.	TRBV7-8	TRBJ1-5	.	CASSSPSGGGNQPQHF	TGTGCCAGCAGTTCGCCTTCGGGGGGCGGCAATCAGCCCCAGCATTTT
.	TRBV28	TRBJ2-1	.	CASSLYWEQFF	TGTGCCAGCAGTTTATACTGGGAGCAGTTCTTC
.	TRBV15	TRBJ2-3	once	CATSTETTDTQYF	TGTGCCACCAGCACAGAGACTACAGATACGCAGTATTTT
.	TRBV30	TRBJ2-1	.	CAWTTFTSYNEQFF	TGTGCCTGGACGACTTTTACCTCCTACAATGAGCAGTTCTTC
TRBD2	TRBV7-2	TRBJ2-3	few	CASSPMRGCTDTQYF	TGTGCCAGCAGCCCGATGCGGGGGTGCACAGATACGCAGTATTTT
TRBD1	TRBV29-1	TRBJ1-6	.	CSVARDSNSPLHF	TGCAGCGTGGCCCGGGACAGTAATTCACCCCTCCACTTT
TRBD1	TRBV3-1	TRBJ1-1	.	CASSHAYRGVVNTEAFF	TGTGCCAGCAGCCACGCATACAGGGGGGTAGTGAACACTGAAGCTTTCTTT
TRBD2	TRBV6-2/TRBV6-3	TRBJ2-3	once	CASSYPGLAGSDTQYF	TGTGCCAGCAGTTACCCGGGACTAGCGGGATCCGATACGCAGTATTTT
.	TRBV5-1	TRBJ2-5	.	CASSLARGPGETQYF	TGCGCCAGCAGCTTGGCCCGGGGACCGGGTGAGACCCAGTACTTC
TRBD2	TRBV5-1	TRBJ2-7	.	CASSTGLAGGHEQYF	TGCGCCAGCAGCACCGGACTAGCGGGAGGTCACGAGCAGTACTTC
TRBD1	TRBV20-1	TRBJ2-3	.	CSARAPGTGPHTQYF	TGCAGTGCTAGAGCCCCCGGGACAGGGCCTCATACGCAGTATTTT
TRBD2	TRBV2	TRBJ2-2	few	CASRLAGDTGELFF	TGTGCCAGCAGGCTAGCGGGAGATACCGGGGAGCTGTTTTTT
TRBD1	TRBV12-3/TRBV12-4	TRBJ1-5	.	CASSRQGSGQPQHF	TGTGCCAGCAGCCGACAGGGATCAGGCCAGCCCCAGCATTTT
.	TRBV25-1	TRBJ2-1	many	CASSPFNEQFF	TGTGCCAGCAGTCCTTTTAATGAGCAGTTCTTC
TRBD1	TRBV29-1	TRBJ2-2	few	CSVLDRSNTGELFF	TGCAGCGTTCTGGACAGGTCTAACACCGGGGAGCTGTTTTTT
TRBD2	TRBV12-3/TRBV12-4	TRBJ2-1	.	CASRRGASGRAEEQFF	TGTGCCAGCAGAAGGGGGGCTAGCGGGAGGGCGGAGGAGCAGTTCTTC
.	TRBV20-1	TRBJ1-5	.	CSARGGNQPQHF	TGCAGTGCTAGGGGCGGTAATCAGCCCCAGCATTTT
.	TRBV12-3/TRBV12-4	TRBJ2-7	.	CASSLRSEQYF	TGTGCCAGCAGTCTACGCTCCGAGCAGTACTTC
TRBD1	TRBV30	TRBJ2-7	.	CAWRGQVEQYF	TGTGCCTGGAGGGGACAGGTAGAGCAGTACTTC
.	TRBV28	TRBJ2-3	.	CASRLKDTQYF	TGTGCCAGCAGATTAAAAGATACGCAGTATTTT
TRBD2	TRBV28	TRBJ2-3	.	CASTSGSEADTQYF	TGTGCCAGCACTAGCGGGAGCGAGGCAGATACGCAGTATTTT
.	TRBV6-2/TRBV6-3	TRBJ2-5	.	CASRAPQSYETQYF	TGTGCCAGCCGAGCACCCCAGAGTTACGAGACCCAGTACTTC
.	TRBV6-2/TRBV6-3	TRBJ1-5	.	CASSYAQGGNQPQHF	TGTGCCAGCAGTTACGCGCAGGGAGGAAATCAGCCCCAGCATTTT
.	TRBV7-6	TRBJ2-7	.	CASSAQQGSSYEQYF	TGTGCCAGCAGCGCCCAACAGGGAAGCTCCTACGAGCAGTACTTC
.	TRBV14	TRBJ1-1	.	CASSYNWNTEAFF	TGTGCCAGCAGCTACAATTGGAACACTGAAGCTTTCTTT
.	TRBV29-1	TRBJ2-1	.	CSVEWHEQFF	TGCAGCGTTGAATGGCATGAGCAGTTCTTC
.	TRBV28	TRBJ2-1	.	CASSPGDKDYEQFF	TGTGCCAGCAGTCCGGGGGACAAGGATTATGAGCAGTTCTTC
.	TRBV24-1	TRBJ1-2	.	CATSDRGPYGYTF	TGTGCCACCAGTGATCGGGGTCCCTATGGCTACACCTTC
.	TRBV3-1	TRBJ2-2	.	CASSQVTGSQNTGELFF	TGTGCCAGCAGCCAAGTTACGGGGTCTCAAAACACCGGGGAGCTGTTTTTT
TRBD2	TRBV29-1	TRBJ2-1	few	CSVGGGRARNEQFF	TGCAGCGTTGGGGGCGGGAGGGCCCGGAATGAGCAGTTCTTC
TRBD1	TRBV24-1	TRBJ1-5	few	CATSDRGQGGSNQPQHF	TGTGCCACCAGTGATCGGGGACAGGGCGGGAGCAATCAGCCCCAGCATTTT
TRBD1	TRBV24-1	TRBJ2-3	.	CATSGESGTGYTDTQYF	TGTGCCACCAGTGGCGAGTCGGGGACAGGGTACACAGATACGCAGTATTTT
.	TRBV30	TRBJ1-2	.	CAWSGGYGYTF	TGTGCCTGGAGTGGCGGCTATGGCTACACCTTC
TRBD1	TRBV7-2	TRBJ2-4	.	CASSLAWGQPSLAKNIQYF	TGTGCCAGCAGCTTAGCTTGGGGACAGCCCTCTTTAGCCAAAAACATTCAGTACTTC
TRBD2	TRBV11-2	TRBJ2-1	.	CASSLVGTSNEQFF	TGTGCCAGCAGCTTAGTGGGGACTAGCAATGAGCAGTTCTTC
TRBD2	TRBV18	TRBJ2-1	.	CASSPGGIPNEQFF	TGTGCCAGCTCCCCCGGGGGGATCCCCAATGAGCAGTTCTTC
TRBD2	TRBV5-1	TRBJ2-1	few	CASASGRVGEQFF	TGCGCCAGCGCTAGCGGGAGGGTTGGTGAGCAGTTCTTC
.	TRBV7-8	TRBJ2-1	.	CASSLGLSYNEQFF	TGTGCCAGCAGTCTAGGTCTCTCCTACAATGAGCAGTTCTTC
TRBD2	TRBV29-1	TRBJ2-1	few	CSVDPSGIYNEQFF	TGCAGCGTTGATCCTAGCGGGATCTACAATGAGCAGTTCTTC
TRBD2	TRBV29-1	TRBJ2-1	few	CSVASSGRNEQFF	TGCAGCGTTGCCTCTAGCGGGAGAAATGAGCAGTTCTTC